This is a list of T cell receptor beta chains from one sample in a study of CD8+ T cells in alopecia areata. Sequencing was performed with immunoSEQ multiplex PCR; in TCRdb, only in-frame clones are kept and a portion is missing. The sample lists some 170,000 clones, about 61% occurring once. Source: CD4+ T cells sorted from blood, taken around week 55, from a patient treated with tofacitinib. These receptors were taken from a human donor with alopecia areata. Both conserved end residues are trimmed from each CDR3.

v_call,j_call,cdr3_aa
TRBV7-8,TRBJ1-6,ASSFKGLDSPLH
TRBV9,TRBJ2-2,ASSPTAQTTGELF
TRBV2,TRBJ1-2,ASRPRSGGT
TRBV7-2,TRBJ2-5,ASSPTGGWETQY
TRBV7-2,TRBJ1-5,ASSLALRQPQH
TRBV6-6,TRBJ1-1,ASRQLMTEAF
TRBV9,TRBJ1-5,ASSDGTAGQPQH
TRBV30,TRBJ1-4,AWTPGRRDEKLF
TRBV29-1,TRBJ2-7,SASVSAYEQY
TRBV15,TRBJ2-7,ATSSRDNYEQY
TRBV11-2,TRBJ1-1,ASSPTGWELNTEAF
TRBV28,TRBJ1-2,ASTIPTRSGYT
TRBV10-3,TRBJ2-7,AAGTVEFNEQY
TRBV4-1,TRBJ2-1,ASSQEGSGGAKPQF
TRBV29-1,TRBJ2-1,SVATGGREQF
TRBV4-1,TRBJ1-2,ASSPDGTNYGYT
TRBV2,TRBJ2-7,ASSDRQGVVEQY
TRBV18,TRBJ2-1,ASSPGGEGYNEQF
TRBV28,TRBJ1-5,ASSFILPARTGNQPQH
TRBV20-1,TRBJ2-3,SAIDRGTQY
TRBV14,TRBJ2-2,ASSHWGAGELF
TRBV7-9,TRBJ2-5,ASRRLVVETQY
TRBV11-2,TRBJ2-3,ASSLRLAGSTQY
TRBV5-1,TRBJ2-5,ASSLEYKETQY
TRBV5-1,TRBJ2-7,ASSLASGSYEQY
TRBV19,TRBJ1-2,ASNPGLKNYGYT
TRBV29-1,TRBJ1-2,SVVIQHEGYT